This record looks at one T cell receptor (beta chain) sequence and its context. The data were obtained in a study of CD8 T cells in Susac syndrome. The CDR3 consists of 15 residues. V gave up 5 bases and J gave up 0 bases; unmatched junction bases: 4. Germline assignment: CDR1 DFQATT and CDR2 SNEGSKA (reference sequence). In blood CD8+ and CD4+ T cells, TCR beta underwent sequencing. RNA amounts of roughly 0.5 to 1 ug underwent reverse transcription with random hexamers. TCRdb itself ran the immunoSEQ multiplex PCR reads through MiXCR, one entry per CDR3 protein. This table holds some 90,000 distinct CDR3 sequences, approximately 92% found once.

Material: CD8+ T cells from PBMCs. The V call is TRBV20-1, the J call TRBJ2-7; 13 bases are shared with TRBD2. This sequence originates from a human donor in good health. CDR3 DNA sequence: TGCAGTGCTGGGACTAGCGGGGCGAGCTCCTACGAGCAGTACTTC. Translating it yields CSAGTSGASSYEQYF.